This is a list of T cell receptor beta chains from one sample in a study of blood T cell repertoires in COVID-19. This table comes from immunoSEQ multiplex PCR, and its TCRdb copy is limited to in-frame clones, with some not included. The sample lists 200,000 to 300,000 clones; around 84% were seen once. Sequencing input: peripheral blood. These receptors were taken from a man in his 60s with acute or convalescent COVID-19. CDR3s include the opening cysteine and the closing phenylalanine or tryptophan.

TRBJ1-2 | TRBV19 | CASSIQGSGTNGYTF
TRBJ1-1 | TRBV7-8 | CASSLVRTRTREAFF
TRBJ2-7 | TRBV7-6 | CASSFSGGDEQYF
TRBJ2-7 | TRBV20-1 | CSASGLASGRAFYEQYF
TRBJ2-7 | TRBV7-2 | CASRRAGTAIGGQYF
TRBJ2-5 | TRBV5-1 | CASKGDKMTETQYF
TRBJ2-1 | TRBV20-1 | CSASISSGGGNEQFF
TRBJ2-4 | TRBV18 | CASSPGRVASEAKNIQYF
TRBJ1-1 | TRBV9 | CASSPQGGTGITEAFF
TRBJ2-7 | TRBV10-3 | CAISERGSYEQYF
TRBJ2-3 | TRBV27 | CASSYARDRGRINTQYF
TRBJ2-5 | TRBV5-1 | CASSSKRQSLGETQYF
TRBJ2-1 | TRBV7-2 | CASSLRDFNEQFF
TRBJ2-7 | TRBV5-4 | CASSLGSSSYEQYF
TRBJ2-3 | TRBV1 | CTSSQTRPTSGFADTQYF
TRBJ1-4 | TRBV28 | CASSLSGTGNREKLFF
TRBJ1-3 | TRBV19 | CASKTGGMSGNTIYF
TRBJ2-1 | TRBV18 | CASRLDRAGEQFF
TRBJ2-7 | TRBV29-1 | CSVSQATHEQYF
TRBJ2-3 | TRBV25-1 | CASSLEGQGSTDTQYF
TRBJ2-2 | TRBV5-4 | CASSRTGGRGELFF
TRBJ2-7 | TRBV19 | CASSPRTGSYEQYF
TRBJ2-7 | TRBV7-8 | CASTLRRENYEQYF
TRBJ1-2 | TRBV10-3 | CAVTAEPNNYGYTF
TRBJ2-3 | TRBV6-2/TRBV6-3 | CASSYGPAGASTDTQYF
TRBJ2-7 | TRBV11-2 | CASSTLAASYEQYF
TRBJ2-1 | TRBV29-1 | CSVRHPNEQFF
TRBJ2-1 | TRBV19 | CASSPGTVRGEQFF